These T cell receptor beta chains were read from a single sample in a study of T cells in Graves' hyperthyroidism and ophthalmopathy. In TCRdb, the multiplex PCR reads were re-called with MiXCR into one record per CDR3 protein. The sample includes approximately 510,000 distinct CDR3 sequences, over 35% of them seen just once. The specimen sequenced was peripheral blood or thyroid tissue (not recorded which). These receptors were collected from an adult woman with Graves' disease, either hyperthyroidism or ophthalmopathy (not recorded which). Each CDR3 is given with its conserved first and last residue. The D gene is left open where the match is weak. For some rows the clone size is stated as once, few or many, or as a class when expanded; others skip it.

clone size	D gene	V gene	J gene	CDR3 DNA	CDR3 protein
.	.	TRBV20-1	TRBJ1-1	TGCAGTGCCTGGAGGGATGAAGATGAAGCTTTCTTT	CSAWRDEDEAFF
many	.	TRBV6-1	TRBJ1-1	TGTGCCAGCAGTGAAGCTCCAGGACCCACTGAAGCTTTCTTT	CASSEAPGPTEAFF
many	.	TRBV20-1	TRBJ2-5	TGCAGCCCGCGGTACCAAGAGACCCAGTACTTC	CSPRYQETQYF
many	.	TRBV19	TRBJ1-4	TGTGCCAGTTGGGGCGGAAATAATGAAAAACTGTTTTTT	CASWGGNNEKLFF
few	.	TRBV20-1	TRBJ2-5	TGCAGTGCTCGCGGACACTTCCAAGAGACCCAGTACTTC	CSARGHFQETQYF
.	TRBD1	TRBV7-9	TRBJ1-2	TGTGCCAGCAGCTACCCGGGACAGCTAGTCTATGGCTACACCTTC	CASSYPGQLVYGYTF
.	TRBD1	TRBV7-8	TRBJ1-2	TGTGCCAGCAGCGCGAAACGGACAGGGCGTTATGGCTACACCTTC	CASSAKRTGRYGYTF
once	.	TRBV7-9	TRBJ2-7	TGTGCCAGCAGCCACATTGCCCAGCAGTACGAGCAGTACTTC	CASSHIAQQYEQYF
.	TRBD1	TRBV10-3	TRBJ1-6	TGTGCCATCAGGGAACGGGACAGCTATTCACCCCTCCACTTT	CAIRERDSYSPLHF
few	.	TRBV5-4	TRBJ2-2	TGTGTCAGCAGCTCTCCTCCCAGGACGGGAACCGGGGAGCTGTTTTTT	CVSSSPPRTGTGELFF
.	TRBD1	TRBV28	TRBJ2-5	TGTGCCAGCAGCAAACAGGGGTCGGATGAGACCCAGTACTTC	CASSKQGSDETQYF
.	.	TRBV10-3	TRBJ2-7	TGTGCCATCAGTGGAGACTATCTCGGGCAGTACTTC	CAISGDYLGQYF
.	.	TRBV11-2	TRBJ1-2	TGTGCCAGCAGCTTAGTAGCCCTGGGAGCTGGCTACACCTTC	CASSLVALGAGYTF
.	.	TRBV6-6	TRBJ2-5	TGTGCCAGCAGTTCGAAACAGGTGTACCAAGAGACCCAGTACTTC	CASSSKQVYQETQYF
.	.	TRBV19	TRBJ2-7	TGTGCCAGTAGTGCGGGACTGGTGGCTTACGAGCAGTACTTC	CASSAGLVAYEQYF
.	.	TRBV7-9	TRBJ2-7	TGTGCCAGCAGCTCTAGCGTTGAAGGGGGAACAGTGTACGAGCAGTACTTC	CASSSSVEGGTVYEQYF
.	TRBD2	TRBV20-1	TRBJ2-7	TGCAGTGCTCCGGGACTAGTGTACGAGCAGTACTTC	CSAPGLVYEQYF
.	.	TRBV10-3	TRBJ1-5	TGTGCCATCAGTGCGCAGGGGAGAGGTGGCAATCAGCCCCAGCATTTT	CAISAQGRGGNQPQHF
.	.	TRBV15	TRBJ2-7	TGTGCCACCAGCGGAGAAACAGACAGATCCTACGAGCAGTACTTC	CATSGETDRSYEQYF
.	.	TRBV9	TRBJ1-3	TGTGCCAGCAGCCCGTGGGACTTTCGCTCTGGAAACACCATATATTTT	CASSPWDFRSGNTIYF
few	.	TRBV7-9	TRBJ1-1	TGTGCCAGCAGCCCCCGTGGGGGCGTAAGTATCTACACTGAAGCTTTCTTT	CASSPRGGVSIYTEAFF
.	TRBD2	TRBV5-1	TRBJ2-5	TGCGCCAGCAGCTTCCGGACTAGCGGGAGTTGGGAGACCCAGTACTTC	CASSFRTSGSWETQYF
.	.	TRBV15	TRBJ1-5	TGTGCCACCAGCTCCTCCACGTTTTTT	CATSSSTFF
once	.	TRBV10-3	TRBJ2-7	TGTGCCATCAGTGAGTGGGGCGAGAGCTCCTACGAGCAGTACTTC	CAISEWGESSYEQYF
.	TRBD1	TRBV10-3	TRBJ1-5	TGTGCCATCAGTGACGAAGGACAGGGGCCCCAGCATTTT	CAISDEGQGPQHF
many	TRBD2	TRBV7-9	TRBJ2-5	TGTGCCAGCAACCCCGGGCTAGCGGGAGAGACCCAGTACTTC	CASNPGLAGETQYF
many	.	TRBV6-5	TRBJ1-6	TGTGCCAGCAGTTACTCGAAACAGGGACGGTCACCCCTCCACTTT	CASSYSKQGRSPLHF
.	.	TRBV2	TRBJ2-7	TGTGCCAGCAGTCAAGGGCAGGTTGCATCCCTCTACGAGCAGTACTTC	CASSQGQVASLYEQYF
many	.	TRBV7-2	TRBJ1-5	TGTGCCAGCAGCTTACTGGGTGCCTATCAGCCCCAGCATTTT	CASSLLGAYQPQHF
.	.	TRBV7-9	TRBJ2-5	TGTGCCAGCAGCGCCCCATCAGGGGGCGCGGGAGGGACCCAGTACTTC	CASSAPSGGAGGTQYF
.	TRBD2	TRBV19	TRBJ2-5	TGTGCCAGTAGTCTCTCACGTGCCAGTAGTACCATAGCGGGACTCTCAGAGACCCAGTACTTC	CASSLSRASSTIAGLSETQYF
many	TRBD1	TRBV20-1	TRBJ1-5	TGCAGTGCTCTCGACAGGGATGGGATCAATCAGCCCCAGCATTTT	CSALDRDGINQPQHF
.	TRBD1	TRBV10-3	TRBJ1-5	TGTGCCATCAGTGAAAGGGACAGGGGGCCTTCGGGTCAGCCCCAGCATTTT	CAISERDRGPSGQPQHF
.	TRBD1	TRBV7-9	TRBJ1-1	TGTGCCAGCAGCTCTTACAGGGGGTTCTTT	CASSSYRGFF
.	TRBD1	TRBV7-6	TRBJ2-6	TGTGCCAGCAGCTTAGATCGACCGGGACAGATCTCTGGGGCCAACGTCCTGACTTTC	CASSLDRPGQISGANVLTF
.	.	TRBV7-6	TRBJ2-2	TGTGCCAGCAGGGGGAGGATCGGGGAGCTGTTTTTT	CASRGRIGELFF
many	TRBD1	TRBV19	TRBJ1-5	TGTGCCAGTAAAGAGGGACAGGGAGTTTATAGCAATCAGCCCCAGCATTTT	CASKEGQGVYSNQPQHF
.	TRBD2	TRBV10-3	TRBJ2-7	TGTGCCATCAGTGAGTCGGGGACTAACGGATGGTACGAGCAGTACTTC	CAISESGTNGWYEQYF
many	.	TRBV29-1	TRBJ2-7	TGCAGCGTTGATGGGGGCTACGAGCAGTACTTC	CSVDGGYEQYF
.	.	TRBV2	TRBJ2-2	TGTGCCAGCAGTGGACTCTATGGTACCGGGGAGCTGTTTTTT	CASSGLYGTGELFF
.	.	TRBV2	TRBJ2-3	TGTGCCAGCAGCGAAGAAATCGGAGATACGCAGTATTTT	CASSEEIGDTQYF
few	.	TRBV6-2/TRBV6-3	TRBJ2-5	TGTGCCAGCAGTTACGCCGGGGGGCTTCAAGAGACCCAGTACTTC	CASSYAGGLQETQYF
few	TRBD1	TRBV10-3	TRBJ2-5	TGTGCCAGCAGAGACAGGGGGCCGGAGACCCAGTACTTC	CASRDRGPETQYF
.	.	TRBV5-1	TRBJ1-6	TGTGCCAGCAGCTTGTTGGTCAGGGAGGATAATTCACCCCTCCACTTT	CASSLLVREDNSPLHF
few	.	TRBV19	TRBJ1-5	TGTGCCAGTAGTATAGTCCGCAATCAGCCCCAGCATTTT	CASSIVRNQPQHF
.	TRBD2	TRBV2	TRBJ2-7	TGTGCCAGCAGTGCTGAGGGAGGGCCGCACGAGCAGTACTTC	CASSAEGGPHEQYF
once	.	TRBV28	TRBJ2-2	TGTGCCAGCAGTCTCGGCCTCCACGGGGAGCTGTTTTTT	CASSLGLHGELFF
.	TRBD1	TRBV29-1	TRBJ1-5	TGCAGCGTTGAAGTGAGGACAGGAACACCCCAGCATTTT	CSVEVRTGTPQHF
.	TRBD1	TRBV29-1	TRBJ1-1	TGCAGCGTACGGACAGGGACCGCTGAAGCTTTCTTT	CSVRTGTAEAFF
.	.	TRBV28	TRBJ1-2	TGTGCCAGCAGTGCCCCCGGGTTGAGGGGCTACACCTTC	CASSAPGLRGYTF
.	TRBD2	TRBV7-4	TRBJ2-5	TGCGCCAGCAGCCAAGCTGCTAGCGGGAGGGCGGAGACCCAGTACTTC	CASSQAASGRAETQYF
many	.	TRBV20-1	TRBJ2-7	TGCAGTGCTAGAGATGCTTATGCCTCCTACGAGCAGTACTTC	CSARDAYASYEQYF
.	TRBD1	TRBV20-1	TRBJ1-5	TGCAGTGCTAGACCCGACAGGGGAGTTCAGCCCCAGCATTTT	CSARPDRGVQPQHF
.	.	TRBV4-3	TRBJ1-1	TGCGCCAGCAGCCAAGATCGTTACAGGCCGAACACTGAAGCTTTCTTT	CASSQDRYRPNTEAFF
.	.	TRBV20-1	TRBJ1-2	TGCAGTGCTAGAGGAACCACGTATGGCTACACCTTC	CSARGTTYGYTF
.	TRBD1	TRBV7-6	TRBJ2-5	TGTGCCAGCAGTGCTAGCAACAGGGGGTACGAGACCCAGTACTTC	CASSASNRGYETQYF
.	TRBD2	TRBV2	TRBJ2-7	TGTGCCAGCAACCGACTAGCAGACGAGCAGTACTTC	CASNRLADEQYF
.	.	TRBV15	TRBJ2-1	TGTGCCACCAGCAGAGGAATAGCGGAGAGGTACAATGAGCAGTTCTTC	CATSRGIAERYNEQFF
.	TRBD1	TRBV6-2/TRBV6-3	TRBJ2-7	TGTGCCAGCAGCCAAAACCGGGACAGGGTCTACGAGCAGTACTTC	CASSQNRDRVYEQYF
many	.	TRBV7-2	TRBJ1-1	TGTGCCAGCAGCCCTAGGCGGGCAGCTTCTGAAGCTTTCTTT	CASSPRRAASEAFF